This is a list of T cell receptor beta chains from one sample in a study of technical replicates of blood from a few donors. Measured with immunoSEQ multiplex PCR; TCRdb has only the in-frame clones, and not every one. Of 55,000 to 65,000 clones listed, around nine tenths are singletons. The sequenced sample was PBMCs. The receptors shown here come from a human donor in good health. Some clones in this sample may be carry-over from other donors' samples. Each CDR3 is given with its conserved first and last residue. D genes are given only for firm matches. A clone size is listed for some rows: how often the clone was seen (once, few, many), or a class if it is expanded.

CDR3aa: CAISEGQGVGSPLHF
CDR3nt: TGTGCCATCAGTGAGGGACAGGGGGTCGGCTCACCCCTCCACTTT
abundance: NA
v_gene: TRBV10-3
j_gene: TRBJ1-6
d_gene: TRBD1

CDR3aa: CASSGLTGTSGIRSYNEQFF
CDR3nt: TGTGCCAGCAGCGGATTAACCGGGACTAGCGGGATACGATCCTACAATGAGCAGTTCTTC
abundance: NA
v_gene: TRBV9
j_gene: TRBJ2-1
d_gene: TRBD2

CDR3aa: CASSLQQGLNTEAFF
CDR3nt: TGTGCCAGCAGCCTCCAACAGGGACTGAACACTGAAGCTTTCTTT
abundance: once
v_gene: TRBV7-9
j_gene: TRBJ1-1
d_gene: NA

CDR3aa: CASRRAGYTF
CDR3nt: TGTGCCAGCAGGAGGGCTGGCTACACCTTC
abundance: NA
v_gene: TRBV28
j_gene: TRBJ1-2
d_gene: NA

CDR3aa: CASSPGDISYEQYF
CDR3nt: TGTGCCAGCTCACCAGGGGACATCTCCTACGAGCAGTACTTC
abundance: NA
v_gene: TRBV18
j_gene: TRBJ2-7
d_gene: NA

CDR3aa: CASLYREGTGELFF
CDR3nt: TGTGCCAGCCTCTACCGGGAAGGGACCGGGGAGCTGTTTTTT
abundance: NA
v_gene: TRBV6-5
j_gene: TRBJ2-2
d_gene: NA

CDR3aa: CAWSREDPTDTQYF
CDR3nt: TGTGCCTGGAGTAGAGAGGATCCCACAGATACGCAGTATTTT
abundance: NA
v_gene: TRBV30
j_gene: TRBJ2-3
d_gene: NA

CDR3aa: CASSLVLESGNTIYF
CDR3nt: TGTGCCAGCAGCTTAGTACTCGAGTCTGGAAACACCATATATTTT
abundance: NA
v_gene: TRBV7-9
j_gene: TRBJ1-3
d_gene: NA

CDR3aa: CASSQGTGQGSNEQFF
CDR3nt: TGTGCCAGCAGCCAGGGGACGGGACAGGGGTCGAATGAGCAGTTCTTC
abundance: NA
v_gene: TRBV7-2
j_gene: TRBJ2-1
d_gene: TRBD1

CDR3aa: CASSLDWTPYQETQYF
CDR3nt: TGTGCCAGCAGCTTAGATTGGACACCGTACCAAGAGACCCAGTACTTC
abundance: once
v_gene: TRBV7-9
j_gene: TRBJ2-5
d_gene: NA

CDR3aa: CASSDRTGDEKLFF
CDR3nt: TGTGCCAGCAGCGACAGGACAGGGGACGAAAAACTGTTTTTT
abundance: NA
v_gene: TRBV6-6
j_gene: TRBJ1-4
d_gene: TRBD1

CDR3aa: CASKRQGNRREKLFF
CDR3nt: TGTGCCAGCAAAAGACAGGGAAATAGAAGGGAAAAACTGTTTTTT
abundance: NA
v_gene: TRBV6-4
j_gene: TRBJ1-4
d_gene: TRBD1

CDR3aa: CASSYRLDRIYGYTF
CDR3nt: TGTGCCAGCAGTTATAGATTAGACAGGATCTATGGCTACACCTTC
abundance: NA
v_gene: TRBV6-5
j_gene: TRBJ1-2
d_gene: NA

CDR3aa: CASKDSHSGNTIYF
CDR3nt: TGTGCCAGCAAGGACAGCCACTCTGGAAACACCATATATTTT
abundance: NA
v_gene: TRBV19
j_gene: TRBJ1-3
d_gene: NA

CDR3aa: CASSIGTSGRKTDTQYF
CDR3nt: TGTGCCAGTAGTATCGGGACTAGCGGGAGGAAGACAGATACGCAGTATTTT
abundance: NA
v_gene: TRBV19
j_gene: TRBJ2-3
d_gene: TRBD2

CDR3aa: CASSQDPPSGRRNTIYF
CDR3nt: TGCGCCAGCAGCCAAGATCCGCCCTCCGGGAGAAGAAACACCATATATTTT
abundance: NA
v_gene: TRBV4-3
j_gene: TRBJ1-3
d_gene: NA

CDR3aa: CASSLPGLRTGELFF
CDR3nt: TGTGCCAGCAGCCTGCCGGGACTTCGCACCGGGGAGCTGTTTTTT
abundance: NA
v_gene: TRBV11-2
j_gene: TRBJ2-2
d_gene: NA

CDR3aa: CATLPGGWETQYF
CDR3nt: TGTGCCACCTTGCCCGGAGGTTGGGAGACCCAGTACTTC
abundance: NA
v_gene: TRBV2
j_gene: TRBJ2-5
d_gene: NA

CDR3aa: CASRTTSRPRNTQYF
CDR3nt: TGTGCCAGCAGGACGACTAGCCGGCCGAGAAATACGCAGTATTTT
abundance: NA
v_gene: TRBV6-5
j_gene: TRBJ2-3
d_gene: TRBD2

CDR3aa: CASSDRGVRAFF
CDR3nt: TGTGCCAGCAGTGATCGGGGGGTCAGGGCTTTCTTT
abundance: few
v_gene: TRBV6-1
j_gene: TRBJ1-1
d_gene: NA

CDR3aa: CASSRQGSNQPQHF
CDR3nt: TGTGCCAGCAGCCGTCAGGGAAGCAATCAGCCCCAGCATTTT
abundance: NA
v_gene: TRBV2
j_gene: TRBJ1-5
d_gene: NA

CDR3aa: CASSLGNYAAYTEAFF
CDR3nt: TGTGCCAGCAGCTTGGGGAACTATGCGGCGTACACTGAAGCTTTCTTT
abundance: NA
v_gene: TRBV5-4
j_gene: TRBJ1-1
d_gene: NA

CDR3aa: CASSLAGTVNEQFF
CDR3nt: TGTGCCAGCAGCCTAGCCGGGACAGTCAATGAGCAGTTCTTC
abundance: once
v_gene: TRBV7-9
j_gene: TRBJ2-1
d_gene: TRBD1

CDR3aa: CASSLEHQPQHF
CDR3nt: TGTGCCAGCAGCTTGGAGCATCAGCCCCAGCATTTT
abundance: NA
v_gene: TRBV5-5
j_gene: TRBJ1-5
d_gene: NA

CDR3aa: CASSYRRSQYNEQFF
CDR3nt: TGTGCCAGCAGTTACCGTCGGAGTCAATACAATGAGCAGTTCTTC
abundance: NA
v_gene: TRBV6-5
j_gene: TRBJ2-1
d_gene: NA

CDR3aa: CASSRQNTEAFF
CDR3nt: TGTGCCAGTAGTAGACAGAACACTGAAGCTTTCTTT
abundance: NA
v_gene: TRBV19
j_gene: TRBJ1-1
d_gene: NA

CDR3aa: CASSGQVSNTEAFF
CDR3nt: TGTGCCAGCAGCGGACAGGTCTCGAACACTGAAGCTTTCTTT
abundance: NA
v_gene: TRBV9
j_gene: TRBJ1-1
d_gene: NA

CDR3aa: CASSFEGRGSPLHF
CDR3nt: TGCGCCAGCAGCTTTGAGGGTCGAGGTTCACCCCTCCACTTT
abundance: NA
v_gene: TRBV5-1
j_gene: TRBJ1-6
d_gene: NA

CDR3aa: CASSPDSLFYEQYF
CDR3nt: TGTGCCAGCAGCCCCGACTCCCTTTTCTACGAGCAGTACTTC
abundance: NA
v_gene: TRBV5-4
j_gene: TRBJ2-7
d_gene: NA

CDR3aa: CASSEDRGGRQPQHF
CDR3nt: TGTGCCAGCAGTGAAGATCGAGGGGGACGGCAGCCCCAGCATTTT
abundance: NA
v_gene: TRBV2
j_gene: TRBJ1-5
d_gene: NA

CDR3aa: CASAEVGGRTYEQYF
CDR3nt: TGTGCCAGCGCCGAGGTGGGGGGGAGAACATACGAGCAGTACTTC
abundance: NA
v_gene: TRBV5-6
j_gene: TRBJ2-7
d_gene: TRBD2

CDR3aa: CASSPPISDRNTEAFF
CDR3nt: TGTGCCAGCAGCCCTCCAATATCGGACAGGAACACTGAAGCTTTCTTT
abundance: NA
v_gene: TRBV5-4
j_gene: TRBJ1-1
d_gene: NA

CDR3aa: CASTQRENTEAFF
CDR3nt: TGTGCCAGCACCCAACGGGAGAACACTGAAGCTTTCTTT
abundance: NA
v_gene: TRBV6-5
j_gene: TRBJ1-1
d_gene: NA

CDR3aa: CASSDQGDTQYF
CDR3nt: TGTGCCAGCAGCGATCAGGGAGATACGCAGTATTTT
abundance: few
v_gene: TRBV9
j_gene: TRBJ2-3
d_gene: NA

CDR3aa: CASSLTELNEKLFF
CDR3nt: TGTGCCAGCAGCTTGACAGAGCTTAATGAAAAACTGTTTTTT
abundance: NA
v_gene: TRBV2
j_gene: TRBJ1-4
d_gene: NA

CDR3aa: CASSYGDSGSPLHF
CDR3nt: TGTGCCAGCAGTTACGGGGATTCGGGGTCACCCCTCCACTTT
abundance: NA
v_gene: TRBV6-6
j_gene: TRBJ1-6
d_gene: NA

CDR3aa: CASSSRPGGKNIQYF
CDR3nt: TGTGCCAGCAGTTCCCGCCCAGGGGGCAAAAACATTCAGTACTTC
abundance: NA
v_gene: TRBV6-1
j_gene: TRBJ2-4
d_gene: TRBD1

CDR3aa: CASSQAGLERSEQYF
CDR3nt: TGTGCCAGCTCACAAGCTGGACTAGAGAGATCCGAGCAGTACTTC
abundance: NA
v_gene: TRBV18
j_gene: TRBJ2-7
d_gene: TRBD2

CDR3aa: CASSPDWHGDSPLHF
CDR3nt: TGCGCCAGCAGCCCAGACTGGCACGGGGATTCACCCCTCCACTTT
abundance: NA
v_gene: TRBV4-3
j_gene: TRBJ1-6
d_gene: NA

CDR3aa: CASSGEGERYQETQYF
CDR3nt: TGTGCCAGCAGCGGGGAGGGGGAACGTTACCAAGAGACCCAGTACTTC
abundance: NA
v_gene: TRBV5-8
j_gene: TRBJ2-5
d_gene: NA

CDR3aa: CAWRDEGGDEKLFF
CDR3nt: TGTGCCTGGAGGGACGAGGGGGGGGATGAAAAACTGTTTTTT
abundance: NA
v_gene: TRBV30
j_gene: TRBJ1-4
d_gene: NA

CDR3aa: CASSLDGRGETQYF
CDR3nt: TGTGCCAGCAGCTTAGACGGGAGAGGGGAGACCCAGTACTTC
abundance: few
v_gene: TRBV7-9
j_gene: TRBJ2-5
d_gene: NA

CDR3aa: CASSLTGGSVNQPQHF
CDR3nt: TGTGCCAGCAGCCTTACAGGGGGGTCTGTTAATCAGCCCCAGCATTTT
abundance: NA
v_gene: TRBV7-3
j_gene: TRBJ1-5
d_gene: TRBD1

CDR3aa: CASSDRGRGDTQYF
CDR3nt: TGTGCCAGCAGTGACAGGGGGCGCGGGGATACGCAGTATTTT
abundance: once
v_gene: TRBV2
j_gene: TRBJ2-3
d_gene: TRBD1

CDR3aa: CASSAGRAGDNEQFF
CDR3nt: TGTGCCAGCAGCGCAGGTAGAGCAGGGGACAATGAGCAGTTCTTC
abundance: NA
v_gene: TRBV7-3
j_gene: TRBJ2-1
d_gene: NA